The clone carrying this TCR beta chain was seen repeatedly, ten times or more. From genomic DNA, two-round multiplex PCR was used to amplify TCR beta CDR3. Primers specific to each TRBV and TRBJ gene were used in first-round PCR. A single record per CDR3 protein comes from TCRdb applying MiXCR to the multiplex PCR reads. This repertoire shows some 27,000 distinct CDR3 sequences, around 30% found once; its top ten account for about an eighth. The germline V gene has CDR1 SGHRS and CDR2 YFSETQ. This CDR3 is built from 13 residues. V lost 4 bases and J lost 2, with 8 bases in between. The data are from a study of prognosis after radiotherapy for stage I lung cancer.

This TCR was recovered from a donor older than 45 with non-small cell lung cancer. Material: PBMCs, obtained before or after stereotactic body radiation therapy (not recorded which). The chain is built from TRBV5-1 and TRBJ2-3, with D hard to call. In DNA, the CDR3 is TGCGCCAGCAGCGGGCCCTTCACAGATACGCAGTATTTT. Translating it yields CASSGPFTDTQYF.